These 6 T cell receptor beta chains share one sample of origin, sequenced in a study of naive and memory T cell subsets. General study findings and limits: Possibly reflecting memory cells re-expressing CD45RA, a few larger clonotypes occurred in naive repertoires, especially CD8.

Antigens for these TCRs are unknown. Two oligonucleotides, mixed equimolar, formed the beta constant-region primer covering TRBC1 and TRBC2. Ligated cDNA was amplified by four rounds of PCR with nested alpha and beta constant-region primers and SP2. TCRdb re-called the UMI-ligation and nested PCR reads through MiXCR, storing one row per CDR3 protein. The table records over 100,000 distinct CDR3 sequences, roughly 15% of them present only once. Sequenced material: naive CD8+ T cells from blood. These receptors came from a human donor in good health.

This clonotype was counted a few times. The chain links TRBV11-2 to TRBJ2-5, with TRBD2 as a possible D gene (5 bases). Between the trimmed V and J ends, which lost 1 base and 2 bases, there was a span of 14 bases. The germline V gene encodes CDR1 SGHAT and CDR2 FQNNGV. This CDR3 comprises 16 residues. CDR3 sequence (DNA): TGTGCCAGCAGCTTAGCGGGATTCGGCAGGCAAGAGACCCAGTACTTC. Amino acid sequence: CASSLAGFGRQETQYF.

Ten or more counts support this clonotype. V is TRBV5-4 and J is TRBJ2-1; TRBD1 agrees at 7 bases. This CDR3 is built from 14 residues. CDR1 is SGHNT and CDR2 is YYREEE in the germline V gene (reference sequence). The CDR3 nucleotides read TGTGCGCTCCGCAGGGGGAGCTCCTACAATGAGCAGTTCTTC. This encodes CALRRGSSYNEQFF.

This clonotype was observed a few times. This chain links TRBV28 with TRBJ2-1, with D hard to call. The CDR3 extends over 12 amino acids. Germline-derived CDR1 and CDR2 are MDHEN and SYDVKM. Trimming stripped 8 bases from V and 0 bases from J, with 5 bases between. The CDR3 loop reads CASRPSYNEQFF. As DNA, the CDR3 is TGTGCCAGCCGGCCCTCCTACAATGAGCAGTTCTTC.

This clonotype has only a few counts. This sequence joins TRBV29-1 and TRBJ2-7; no firm D call. Germline CDR1 and CDR2: SQVTM and ANQGSEA. The CDR3 is 14 amino acids. Trimming shortened V by 6 bases and J by 0 bases, and 15 bases separated the two germline ends. The CDR3 spells CSVVWPDRSYEQYF. The CDR3 DNA reads TGCAGCGTGGTCTGGCCAGACCGCTCCTACGAGCAGTACTTC.

The rearrangement joins TRBV7-3 to TRBJ1-3, with 7 nucleotides matching TRBD1. CDR3 length equals 14 residues. Trimming at V came to 5 bases and at J to 2 bases, leaving 3 bases not matched to a gene. Germline-derived CDR1 and CDR2 are SGHTA and FQGTGA. The CDR3 loop is CASSPGQPGNTIYF. CDR3 DNA: TGTGCCAGCAGCCCGGGACAGCCTGGAAACACCATATATTTT.

This clonotype was recorded only once. The chain joins TRBV28 to TRBJ2-3, with 13 nucleotides matching TRBD2. The ends lost 3 bases at V and 2 bases at J; junction bases unmatched: 8. The CDR3 is made up of 18 amino acids. Germline-derived CDR1 and CDR2 are MDHEN and SYDVKM. DNA of the CDR3: TGTGCCAGCAGTTTCTTTAGGACTAGCGGGGGAGTCACAGATACGCAGTATTTT. Translated: CASSFFRTSGGVTDTQYF.